This T cell receptor beta chain was recovered during a study of T cell responses to AZD1222 COVID-19 vaccine. In regard to this clone: Its matching antigen is unknown.

The protocol was immunoSEQ multiplex PCR, while the TCRdb copy is restricted to in-frame clones and leaves out a portion. The table has some 100,000 clones, approximately 88% seen once. Findings of the study overall: Spike-wide coverage was observed for vaccine-associated CD4 TCRs, with dominant responses at 160-218 and 743-854.

The origin of this receptor is an adult in good health. This specimen was peripheral blood, taken on day 0 of AZD1222 vaccination.

The DNA for the CDR3 is TGTGCCACCAGCAGGGGAGGATACACTGAAGCTTTCTTT. This translates into CATSRGGYTEAFF. The genes are TRBV15 and TRBJ1-1; no clear D gene. The CDR3 length is 13 residues. V dropped 3 bases and J dropped 3 bases, with 8 bases sitting between them. Germline V gene lookup returns CDR1 LNHNV and CDR2 YYDKDF (reference sequence).